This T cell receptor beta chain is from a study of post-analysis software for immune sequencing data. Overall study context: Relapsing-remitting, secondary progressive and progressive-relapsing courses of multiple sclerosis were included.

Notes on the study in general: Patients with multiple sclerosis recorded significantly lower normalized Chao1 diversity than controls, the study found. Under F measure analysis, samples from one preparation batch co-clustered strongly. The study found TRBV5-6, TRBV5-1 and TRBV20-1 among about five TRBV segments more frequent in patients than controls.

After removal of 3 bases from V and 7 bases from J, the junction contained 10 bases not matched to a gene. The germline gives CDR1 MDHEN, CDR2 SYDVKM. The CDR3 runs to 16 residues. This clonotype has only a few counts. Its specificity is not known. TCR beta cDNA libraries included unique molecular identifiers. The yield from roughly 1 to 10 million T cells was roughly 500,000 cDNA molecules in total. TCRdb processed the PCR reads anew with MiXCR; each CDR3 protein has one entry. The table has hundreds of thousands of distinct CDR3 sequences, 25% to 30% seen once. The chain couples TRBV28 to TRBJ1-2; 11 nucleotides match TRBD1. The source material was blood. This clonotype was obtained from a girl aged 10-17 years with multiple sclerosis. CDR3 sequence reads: CASSFLDRGPLSGYTF. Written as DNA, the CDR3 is TGTGCCAGCAGTTTCTTGGACAGGGGGCCTTTGTCTGGCTACACCTTC.